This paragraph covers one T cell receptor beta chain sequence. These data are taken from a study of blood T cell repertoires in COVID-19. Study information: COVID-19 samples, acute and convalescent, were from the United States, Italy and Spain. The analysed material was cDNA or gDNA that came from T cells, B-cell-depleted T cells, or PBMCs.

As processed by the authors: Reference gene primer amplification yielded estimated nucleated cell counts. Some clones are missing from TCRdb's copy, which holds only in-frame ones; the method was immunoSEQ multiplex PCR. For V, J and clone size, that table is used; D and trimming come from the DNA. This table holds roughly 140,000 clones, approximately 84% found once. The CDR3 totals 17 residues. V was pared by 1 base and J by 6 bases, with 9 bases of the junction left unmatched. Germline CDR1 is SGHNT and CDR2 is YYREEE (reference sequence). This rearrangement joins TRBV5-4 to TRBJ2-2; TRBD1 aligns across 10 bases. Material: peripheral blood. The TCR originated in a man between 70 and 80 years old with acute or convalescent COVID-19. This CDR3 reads CASSLSPGQGRSGELFF. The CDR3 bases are TGTGCCAGCAGCTTGTCCCCGGGACAGGGGAGGTCCGGGGAGCTGTTTTTT.